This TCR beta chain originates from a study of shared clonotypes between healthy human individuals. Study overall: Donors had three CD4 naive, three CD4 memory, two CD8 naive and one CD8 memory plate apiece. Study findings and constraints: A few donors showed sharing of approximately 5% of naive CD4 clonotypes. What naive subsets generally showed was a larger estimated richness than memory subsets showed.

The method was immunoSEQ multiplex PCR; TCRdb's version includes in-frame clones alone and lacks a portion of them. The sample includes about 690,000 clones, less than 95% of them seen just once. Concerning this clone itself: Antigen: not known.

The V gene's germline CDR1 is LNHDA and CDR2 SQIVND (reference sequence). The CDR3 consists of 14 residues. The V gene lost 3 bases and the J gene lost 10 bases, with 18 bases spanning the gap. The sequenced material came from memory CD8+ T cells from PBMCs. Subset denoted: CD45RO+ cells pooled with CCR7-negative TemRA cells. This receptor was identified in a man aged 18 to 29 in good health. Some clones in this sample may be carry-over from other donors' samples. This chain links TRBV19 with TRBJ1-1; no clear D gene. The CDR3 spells CASSILSGGEGAFF. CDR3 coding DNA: TGTGCCAGTAGTATTCTCTCTGGTGGGGAGGGAGCTTTCTTT.